The present T cell receptor (beta chain) was sequenced within a study of Ad26.COV2.S vaccination and SARS-CoV-2 variants. On the study more broadly: Intramuscular Ad26.COV2.S doses were given once or twice, 56 days apart. Study results and limitations: With respect to non-spike TCR breadth, vaccine and placebo recipients were similar.

This table comes from immunoSEQ multiplex PCR, and its TCRdb copy is limited to in-frame clones, with some not included. The data contain around 500,000 clones, approximately 90% of them singletons. As for treatment: over 15 received Ad26.COV2.S at low or high dose, single or two shots; about 5 received placebo; per-sample allocation not given. Day 63 after the first vaccine or placebo injection was the time point for sampling. Trimming removed 8 bases at V and 8 bases at J, with 25 bases between. Per germline, CDR1 MDHEN and CDR2 SYDVKM. This CDR3 is 16 amino acids long. Worth noting for this clone: As yet, its antigen is unknown.

This chain connects TRBV28 to TRBJ2-1; D ambiguous. This sample comprised peripheral blood, obtained in a trial of Ad26.COV2.S vaccine versus placebo. This receptor was obtained from a person aged 18 to 59 who received the Ad26.COV2.S COVID-19 vaccine or a placebo. The CDR3 here is CASQMGRLAPRDEQFF. The CDR3 DNA follows: TGTGCCAGCCAAATGGGCCGATTAGCTCCAAGGGATGAGCAGTTCTTC.